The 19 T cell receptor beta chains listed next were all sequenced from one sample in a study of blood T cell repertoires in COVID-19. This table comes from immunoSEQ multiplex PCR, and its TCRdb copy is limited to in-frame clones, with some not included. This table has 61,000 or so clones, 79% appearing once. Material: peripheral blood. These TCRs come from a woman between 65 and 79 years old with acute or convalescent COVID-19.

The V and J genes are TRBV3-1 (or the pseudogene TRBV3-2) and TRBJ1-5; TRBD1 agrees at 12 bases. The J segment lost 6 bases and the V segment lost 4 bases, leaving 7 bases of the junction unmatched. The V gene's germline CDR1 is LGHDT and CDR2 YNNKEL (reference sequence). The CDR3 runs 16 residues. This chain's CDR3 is CASSLRPGQGAQPQHF. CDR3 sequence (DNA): TGTGCCAGCAGCCTCCGTCCGGGACAGGGGGCTCAGCCCCAGCATTTT.

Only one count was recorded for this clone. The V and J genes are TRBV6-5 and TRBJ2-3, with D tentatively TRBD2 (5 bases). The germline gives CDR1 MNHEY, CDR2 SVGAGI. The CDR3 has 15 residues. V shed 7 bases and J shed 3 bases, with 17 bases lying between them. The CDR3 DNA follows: TGTGCCAGCACTCTATATGCTACTAGAACAGATACGCAGTATTTT. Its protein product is CASTLYATRTDTQYF.

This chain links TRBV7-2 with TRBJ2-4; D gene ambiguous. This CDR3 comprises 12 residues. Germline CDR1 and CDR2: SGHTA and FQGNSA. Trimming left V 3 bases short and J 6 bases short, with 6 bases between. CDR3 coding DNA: TGTGCCAGCAGCTTTTACGGAAACATTCAGTACTTC. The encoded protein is CASSFYGNIQYF.

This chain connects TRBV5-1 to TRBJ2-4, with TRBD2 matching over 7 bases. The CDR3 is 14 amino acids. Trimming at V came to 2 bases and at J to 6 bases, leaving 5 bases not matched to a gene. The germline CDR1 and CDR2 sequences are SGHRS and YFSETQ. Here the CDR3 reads CASSFGLELNIQYF. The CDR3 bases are TGCGCCAGCAGCTTCGGACTAGAACTAAACATTCAGTACTTC.

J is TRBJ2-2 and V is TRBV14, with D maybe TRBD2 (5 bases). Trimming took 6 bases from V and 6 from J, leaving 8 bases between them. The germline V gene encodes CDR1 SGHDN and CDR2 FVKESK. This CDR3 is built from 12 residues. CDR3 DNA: TGTGCCAGCAGGACTATGGCCGGGGAGCTGTTTTTT. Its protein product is CASRTMAGELFF. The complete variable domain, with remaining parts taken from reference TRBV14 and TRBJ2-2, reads EAGVTQFPSHSVIEKGQTVTLRCDPISGHDNLYWYRRVMGKEIKFLLHFVKESKQDESGMPNNRFLAERTGGTYSTLKVQPAELEDSGVYFCASRTMAGELFFGEGSRLTVL.

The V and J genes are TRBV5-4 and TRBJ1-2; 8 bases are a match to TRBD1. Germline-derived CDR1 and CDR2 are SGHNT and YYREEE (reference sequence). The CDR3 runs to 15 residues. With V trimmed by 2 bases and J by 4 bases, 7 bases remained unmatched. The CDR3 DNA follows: TGTGCCAGCAGCTTAAGACAGGGGATGGGCTATGGCTACACCTTC. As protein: CASSLRQGMGYGYTF.

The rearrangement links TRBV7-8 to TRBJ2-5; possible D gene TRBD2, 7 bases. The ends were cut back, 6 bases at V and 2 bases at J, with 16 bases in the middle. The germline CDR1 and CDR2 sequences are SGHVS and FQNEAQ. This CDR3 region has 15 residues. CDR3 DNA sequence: TGTGCCAGCAGTATTCAGGGGAGGGGGCAAGAGACCCAGTACTTC. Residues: CASSIQGRGQETQYF.

The CDR3 region has the DNA TGTGCCAGTAGGCACAGGGGGACTAATGAAAAACTGTTTTTT. The encoded protein is CASRHRGTNEKLFF. The chain uses TRBV19 and TRBJ1-4; 8 bases fit TRBD1. CDR1 and CDR2 (germline): LNHDA, SQIVND (reference sequence). CDR3 length equals 14 residues. J was trimmed by 2 bases and V by 6 bases; bases with no gene match: 2.

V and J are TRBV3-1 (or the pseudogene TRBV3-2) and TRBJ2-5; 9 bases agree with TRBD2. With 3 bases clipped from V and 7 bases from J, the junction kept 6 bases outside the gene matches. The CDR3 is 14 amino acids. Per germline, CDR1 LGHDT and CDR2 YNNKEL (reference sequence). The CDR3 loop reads CASSQSSGGGTQYF. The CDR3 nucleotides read TGTGCCAGCAGCCAGAGTAGCGGGGGCGGGACCCAGTACTTC.

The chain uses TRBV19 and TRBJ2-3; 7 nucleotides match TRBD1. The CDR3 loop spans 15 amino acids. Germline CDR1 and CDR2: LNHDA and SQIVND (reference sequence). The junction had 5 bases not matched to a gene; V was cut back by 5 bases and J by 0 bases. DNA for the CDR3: TGTGCCAGTAGTCCCGACAGGGTAAGCACAGATACGCAGTATTTT. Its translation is CASSPDRVSTDTQYF.

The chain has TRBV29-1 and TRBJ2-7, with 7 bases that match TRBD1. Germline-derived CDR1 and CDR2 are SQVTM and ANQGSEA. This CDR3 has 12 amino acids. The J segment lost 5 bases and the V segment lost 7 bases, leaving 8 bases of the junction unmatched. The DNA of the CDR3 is TGCAGCGCTTCCGGGACAGCCAACGAGCAGTACTTC. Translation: CSASGTANEQYF.

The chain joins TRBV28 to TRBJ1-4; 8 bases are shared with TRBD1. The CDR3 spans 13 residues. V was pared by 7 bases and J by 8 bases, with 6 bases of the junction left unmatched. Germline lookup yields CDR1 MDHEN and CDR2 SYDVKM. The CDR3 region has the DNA TGTGCCAGCATCGGACAGGGCTCGGAAAAACTGTTTTTT. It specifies CASIGQGSEKLFF.

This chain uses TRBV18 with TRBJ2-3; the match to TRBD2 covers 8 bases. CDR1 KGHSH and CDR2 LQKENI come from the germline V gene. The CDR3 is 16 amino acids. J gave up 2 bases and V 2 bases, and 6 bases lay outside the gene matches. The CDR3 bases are TGTGCCAGCTCACCAGGCAGCGGGGGAAACACAGATACGCAGTATTTT. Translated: CASSPGSGGNTDTQYF.

The CDR3 loop reads CASTRGGGANVLTF. The CDR3 DNA sequence: TGTGCCAGCACGAGGGGAGGTGGGGCCAACGTCCTGACTTTC. V gene TRBV5-5 combines with J gene TRBJ2-6; tentative D call: TRBD2 (6 bases). The CDR3 runs 14 residues. Germline CDR1 and CDR2: SGHKS and YYEKEE (reference sequence). Trimming removed 6 bases at V and 3 bases at J, with 10 bases between.

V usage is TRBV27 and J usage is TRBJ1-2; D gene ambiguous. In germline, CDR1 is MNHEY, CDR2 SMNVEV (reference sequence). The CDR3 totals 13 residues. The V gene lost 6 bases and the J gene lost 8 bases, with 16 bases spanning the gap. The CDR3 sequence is CASRLRDSGGYTF. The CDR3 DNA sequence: TGTGCCAGCAGGCTCCGGGATTCTGGCGGCTACACCTTC.

CDR3: CASSLTGLAGGGYEQYF. CDR3 in DNA: TGTGCCAGCAGCCTTACGGGACTAGCGGGGGGCGGATACGAGCAGTACTTC. The rearrangement uses TRBV5-6 and TRBJ2-7; 15 bases align to TRBD2. V trimming: 4 bases; J trimming: 4 bases; junction bases outside the gene matches: 9. This CDR3 region has 17 residues. CDR1 and CDR2 (germline): SGHDT, YYEEEE. Using reference TRBV5-6 and TRBJ2-7 for the parts outside the CDR3, the full variable domain is DAGVTQSPTHLIKTRGQQVTLRCSPKSGHDTVSWYQQALGQGPQFIFQYYEEEERQRGNFPDRFSGHQFPNYSSELNVNALLLGDSALYLCASSLTGLAGGGYEQYFGPGTRLTVT.

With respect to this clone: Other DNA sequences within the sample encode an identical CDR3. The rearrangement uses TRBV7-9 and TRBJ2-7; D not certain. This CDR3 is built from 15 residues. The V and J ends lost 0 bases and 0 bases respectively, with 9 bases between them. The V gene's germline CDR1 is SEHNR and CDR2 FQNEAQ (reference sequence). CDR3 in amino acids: CASSLARDNSYEQYF. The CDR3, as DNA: TGTGCCAGCAGCTTAGCGCGAGACAACTCCTACGAGCAGTACTTC.

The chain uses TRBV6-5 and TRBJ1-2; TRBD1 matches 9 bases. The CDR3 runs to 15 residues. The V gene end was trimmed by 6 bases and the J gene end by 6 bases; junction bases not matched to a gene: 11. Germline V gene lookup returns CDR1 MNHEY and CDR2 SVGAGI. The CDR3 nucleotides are TGTGCCAGCAGGCAACCGGGACAGGGAGATGATGGCTACACCTTC. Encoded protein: CASRQPGQGDDGYTF.

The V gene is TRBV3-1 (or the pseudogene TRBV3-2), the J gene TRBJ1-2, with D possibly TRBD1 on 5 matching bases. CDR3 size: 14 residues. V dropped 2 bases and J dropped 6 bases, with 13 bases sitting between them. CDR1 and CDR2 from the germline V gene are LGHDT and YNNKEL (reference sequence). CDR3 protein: CASSQTTVEHGYTF. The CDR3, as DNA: TGTGCCAGCAGCCAAACGACAGTGGAGCATGGCTACACCTTC.